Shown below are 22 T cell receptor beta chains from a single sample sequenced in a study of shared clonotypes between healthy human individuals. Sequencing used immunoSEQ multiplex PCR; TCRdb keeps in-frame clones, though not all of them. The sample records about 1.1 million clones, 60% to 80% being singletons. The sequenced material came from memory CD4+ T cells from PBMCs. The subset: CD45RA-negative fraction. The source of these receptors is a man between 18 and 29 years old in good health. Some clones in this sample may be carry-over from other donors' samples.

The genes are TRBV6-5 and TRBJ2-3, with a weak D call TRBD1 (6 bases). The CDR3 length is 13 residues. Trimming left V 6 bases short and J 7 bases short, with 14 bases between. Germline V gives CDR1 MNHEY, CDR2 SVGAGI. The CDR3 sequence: CASRDSGGNTQYF. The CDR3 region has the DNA TGTGCCAGCAGGGACAGTGGGGGAAATACGCAGTATTTT.

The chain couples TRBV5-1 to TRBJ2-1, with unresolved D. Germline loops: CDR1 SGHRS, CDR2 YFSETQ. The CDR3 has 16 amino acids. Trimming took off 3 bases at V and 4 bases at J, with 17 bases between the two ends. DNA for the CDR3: TGCGCCAGCAGCTCCTCCTCGGGCCCCTCTTACAATGAGCAGTTCTTC. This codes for CASSSSSGPSYNEQFF.

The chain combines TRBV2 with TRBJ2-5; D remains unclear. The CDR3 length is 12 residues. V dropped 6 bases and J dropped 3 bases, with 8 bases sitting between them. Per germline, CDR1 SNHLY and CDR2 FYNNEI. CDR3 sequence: CASSYSEETQYF. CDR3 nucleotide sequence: TGTGCCAGCAGCTACAGCGAAGAGACCCAGTACTTC.

CDR3 protein: CASSVRNTGELFF. The CDR3 region has the DNA TGTGCCAGCAGCGTCCGTAACACCGGGGAGCTGTTTTTT. The genes are TRBV5-6 and TRBJ2-2; D is unresolved. Germline-derived CDR1 and CDR2 are SGHDT and YYEEEE. The CDR3 is 13 residues long. V dropped 4 bases and J dropped 2 bases, with 6 bases sitting between them.

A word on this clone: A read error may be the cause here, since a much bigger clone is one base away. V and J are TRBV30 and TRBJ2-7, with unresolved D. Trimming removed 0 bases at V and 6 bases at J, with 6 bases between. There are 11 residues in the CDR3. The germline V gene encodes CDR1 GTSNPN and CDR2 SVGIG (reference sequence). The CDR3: CAWSVFVEQYF. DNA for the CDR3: TGTGCCTGGAGTGTATTCGTCGAGCAGTACTTC.

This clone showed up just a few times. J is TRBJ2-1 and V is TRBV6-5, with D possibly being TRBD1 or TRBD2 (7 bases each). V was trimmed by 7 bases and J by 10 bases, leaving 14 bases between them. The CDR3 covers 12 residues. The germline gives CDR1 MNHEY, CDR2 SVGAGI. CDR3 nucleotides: TGTGCCAGCATCGGGACAGCGGGGGAGCAGTTCTTC. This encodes CASIGTAGEQFF.

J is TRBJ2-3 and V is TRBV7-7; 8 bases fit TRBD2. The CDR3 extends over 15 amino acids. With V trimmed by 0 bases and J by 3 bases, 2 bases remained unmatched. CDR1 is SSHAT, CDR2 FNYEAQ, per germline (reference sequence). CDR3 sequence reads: CASSLAAGGTDTQYF. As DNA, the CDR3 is TGTGCCAGCAGCTTAGCTGCGGGAGGAACAGATACGCAGTATTTT.

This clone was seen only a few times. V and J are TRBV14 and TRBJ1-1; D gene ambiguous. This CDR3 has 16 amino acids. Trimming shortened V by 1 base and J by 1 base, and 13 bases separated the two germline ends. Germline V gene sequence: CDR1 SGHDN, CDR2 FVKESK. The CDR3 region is CASSQAGSLGNTEAFF. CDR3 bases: TGTGCCAGCAGCCAAGCGGGGAGTTTGGGGAACACTGAAGCTTTCTTT.

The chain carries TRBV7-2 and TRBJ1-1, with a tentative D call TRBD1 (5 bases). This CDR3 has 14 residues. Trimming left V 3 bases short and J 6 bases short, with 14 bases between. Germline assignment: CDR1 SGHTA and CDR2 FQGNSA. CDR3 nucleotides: TGTGCCAGCAGCTTGGCTACCAGGGTCCCTGAAGCTTTCTTT. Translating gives CASSLATRVPEAFF.

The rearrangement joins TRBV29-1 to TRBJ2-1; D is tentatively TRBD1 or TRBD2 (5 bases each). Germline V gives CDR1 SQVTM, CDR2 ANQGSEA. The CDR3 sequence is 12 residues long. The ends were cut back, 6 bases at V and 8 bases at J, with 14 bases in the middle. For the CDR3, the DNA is TGCAGCGTCACCGAGGGGTACGATGAGCAGTTCTTC. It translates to CSVTEGYDEQFF.

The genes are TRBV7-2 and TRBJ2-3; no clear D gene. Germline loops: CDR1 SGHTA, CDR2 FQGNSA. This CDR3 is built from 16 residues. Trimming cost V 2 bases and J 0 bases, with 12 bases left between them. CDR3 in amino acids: CASSLFWRSSTDTQYF. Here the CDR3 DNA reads TGTGCCAGCAGCTTATTTTGGCGGTCTAGCACAGATACGCAGTATTTT.

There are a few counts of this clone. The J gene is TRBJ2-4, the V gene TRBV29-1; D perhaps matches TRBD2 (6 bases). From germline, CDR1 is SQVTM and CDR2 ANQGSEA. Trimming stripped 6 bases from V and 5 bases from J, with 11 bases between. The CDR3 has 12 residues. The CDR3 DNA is TGCAGCGTCGGAGGGGTAGAAAACATTCAGTACTTC. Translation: CSVGGVENIQYF. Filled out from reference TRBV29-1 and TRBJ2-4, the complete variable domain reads SAVISQKPSRDICQRGTSLTIQCQVDSQVTMMFWYRQQPGQSLTLIATANQGSEATYESGFVIDKFPISRPNLTFSTLTVSNMSPEDSSIYLCSVGGVENIQYFGAGTRLSVL.

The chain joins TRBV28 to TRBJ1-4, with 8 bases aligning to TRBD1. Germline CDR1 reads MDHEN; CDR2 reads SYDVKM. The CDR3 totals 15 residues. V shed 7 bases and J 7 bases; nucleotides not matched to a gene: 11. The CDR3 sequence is CASTPWTGKSEKLFF. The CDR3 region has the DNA TGTGCCAGCACCCCGTGGACAGGGAAGTCTGAAAAACTGTTTTTT.

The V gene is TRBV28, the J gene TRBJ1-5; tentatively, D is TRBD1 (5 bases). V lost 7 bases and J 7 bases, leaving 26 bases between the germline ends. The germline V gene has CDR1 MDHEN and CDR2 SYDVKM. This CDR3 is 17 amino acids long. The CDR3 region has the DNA TGTGCCAGCACCTTTCCTGGGCCGGGACGGATGGGACAGCCCCAGCATTTT. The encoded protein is CASTFPGPGRMGQPQHF.

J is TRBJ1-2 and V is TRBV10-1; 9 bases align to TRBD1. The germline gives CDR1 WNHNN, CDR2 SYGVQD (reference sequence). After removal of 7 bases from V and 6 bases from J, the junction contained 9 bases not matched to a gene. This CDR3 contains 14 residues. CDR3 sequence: CASTLQTGGNGYTF. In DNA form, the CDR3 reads TGCGCCAGCACTCTGCAGACAGGGGGAAATGGCTACACCTTC.

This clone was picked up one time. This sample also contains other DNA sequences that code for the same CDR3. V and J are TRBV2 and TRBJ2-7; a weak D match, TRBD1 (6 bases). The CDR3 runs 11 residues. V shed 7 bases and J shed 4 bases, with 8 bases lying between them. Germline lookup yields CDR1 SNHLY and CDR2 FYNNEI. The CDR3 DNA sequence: TGTGCCAGCACGCAGGGGTACGAGCAGTACTTC. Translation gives CASTQGYEQYF. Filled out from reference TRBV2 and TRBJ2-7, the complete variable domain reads EPEVTQTPSHQVTQMGQEVILRCVPISNHLYFYWYRQILGQKVEFLVSFYNNEISEKSEIFDDQFSVERPDGSNFTLKIRSTKLEDSAMYFCASTQGYEQYFGPGTRLTVT.

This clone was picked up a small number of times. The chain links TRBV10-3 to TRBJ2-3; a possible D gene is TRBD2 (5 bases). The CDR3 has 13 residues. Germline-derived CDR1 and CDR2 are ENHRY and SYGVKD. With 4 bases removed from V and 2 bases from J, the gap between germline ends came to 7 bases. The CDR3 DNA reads TGTGCCATCAGTGCGGACTTCACAGATACGCAGTATTTT. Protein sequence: CAISADFTDTQYF.

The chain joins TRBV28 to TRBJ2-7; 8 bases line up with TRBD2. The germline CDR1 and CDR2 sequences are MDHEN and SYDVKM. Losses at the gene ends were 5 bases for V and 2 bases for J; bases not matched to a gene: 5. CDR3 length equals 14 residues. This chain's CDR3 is CASSAGLAPYEQYF. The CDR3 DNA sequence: TGTGCCAGCAGTGCCGGACTAGCTCCCTACGAGCAGTACTTC.

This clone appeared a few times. The CDR3 sequence: CASSTGEKLFF. The DNA of the CDR3 is TGTGCCAGCAGCACGGGGGAAAAACTGTTTTTT. The rearrangement joins TRBV7-9 to TRBJ1-4; D unresolved. Per germline, CDR1 SEHNR and CDR2 FQNEAQ (reference sequence). The CDR3 loop spans 11 amino acids. The ends were cut back, 5 bases at V and 8 bases at J, with 6 bases in the middle. Full variable domain (outside the CDR3, taken from reference TRBV7-9 and TRBJ1-4): DTGVSQNPRHKITKRGQNVTFRCDPISEHNRLYWYRQTLGQGPEFLTYFQNEAQLEKSRLLSDRFSAERPKGSFSTLEIQRTEQGDSAMYLCASSTGEKLFFGSGTQLSVL.

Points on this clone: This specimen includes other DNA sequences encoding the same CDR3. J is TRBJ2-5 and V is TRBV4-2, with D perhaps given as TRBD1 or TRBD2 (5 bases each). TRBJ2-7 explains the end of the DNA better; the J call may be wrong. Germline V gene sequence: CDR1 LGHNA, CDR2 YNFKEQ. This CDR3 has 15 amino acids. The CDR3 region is CASSQSGTPSSEQYF. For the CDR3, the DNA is TGTGCCAGCAGCCAGTCCGGGACGCCCTCGTCCGAGCAGTACTTC.

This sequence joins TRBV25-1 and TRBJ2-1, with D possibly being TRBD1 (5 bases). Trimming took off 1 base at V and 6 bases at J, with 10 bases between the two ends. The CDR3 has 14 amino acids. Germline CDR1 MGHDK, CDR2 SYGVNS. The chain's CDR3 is CASSELRQRNEQFF. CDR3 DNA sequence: TGTGCCAGCAGTGAATTAAGACAGCGCAATGAGCAGTTCTTC.

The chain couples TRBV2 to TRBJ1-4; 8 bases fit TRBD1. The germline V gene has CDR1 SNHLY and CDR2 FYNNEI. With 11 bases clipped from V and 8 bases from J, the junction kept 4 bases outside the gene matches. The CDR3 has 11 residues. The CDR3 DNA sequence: TGTGCCGGACAGGGAGAAGAAAAACTGTTTTTT. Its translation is CAGQGEEKLFF. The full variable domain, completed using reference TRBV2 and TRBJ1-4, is EPEVTQTPSHQVTQMGQEVILRCVPISNHLYFYWYRQILGQKVEFLVSFYNNEISEKSEIFDDQFSVERPDGSNFTLKIRSTKLEDSAMYFCAGQGEEKLFFGSGTQLSVL.